This paragraph covers one TCR beta chain sequence. The antigen remains undetermined. This sample is drawn from a study of T cell responses to AZD1222 COVID-19 vaccine. Study observations and caveats: Donors were mostly white British, more females; clonal diversity possibly underestimated. Sampling that yielded the repertoires occurred only after the peak T cell response. Spike-specific TCR breadth and depth both grew after two AZD1222 doses.

Some clones are missing from TCRdb's copy, which holds only in-frame ones; the method was immunoSEQ multiplex PCR. The table includes about 180,000 clones, over 75% detected once. This receptor was obtained from an adult in good health. Sequenced here: peripheral blood, sampled on day 0 of AZD1222 vaccination.

The CDR3 nucleotides read TGTGCCAGCACCTCAATCTTTTCTCTGAATTCACCCCTCCACTTT. Its translation: CASTSIFSLNSPLHF. The gene calls are TRBV27 and TRBJ1-6, with D hard to call. This CDR3 has 15 amino acids. Looked up from germline, CDR1 is MNHEY and CDR2 is SMNVEV (reference sequence). Trimming removed 7 bases from V and 7 bases from J, with 17 bases in between.